This T cell receptor (beta chain) stems from a study of blood T cell repertoires in COVID-19. How the authors handled the data: Estimation of nucleated cell counts relied on the amplification of reference gene primers. The data were produced by immunoSEQ multiplex PCR, yet TCRdb's version contains in-frame clones alone and is incomplete. For V, J and clone size, that table is used; D and trimming come from the DNA. The table records approximately 70,000 clones, roughly 77% of them present only once. The V and J ends lost 4 bases and 0 bases respectively, with 8 bases between them. Germline CDR1 is SGHTA and CDR2 is FQGTGA. The CDR3 runs to 14 residues.

The chain has TRBV7-3 and TRBJ2-3, with D perhaps matching TRBD2 (5 bases). Material for sequencing was peripheral blood. The TCR originated in a woman between 65 and 79 years old with acute or convalescent COVID-19. CDR3 bases: TGTGCCAGCAGCTCGTGGACTAGCACAGATACGCAGTATTTT. Protein: CASSSWTSTDTQYF.